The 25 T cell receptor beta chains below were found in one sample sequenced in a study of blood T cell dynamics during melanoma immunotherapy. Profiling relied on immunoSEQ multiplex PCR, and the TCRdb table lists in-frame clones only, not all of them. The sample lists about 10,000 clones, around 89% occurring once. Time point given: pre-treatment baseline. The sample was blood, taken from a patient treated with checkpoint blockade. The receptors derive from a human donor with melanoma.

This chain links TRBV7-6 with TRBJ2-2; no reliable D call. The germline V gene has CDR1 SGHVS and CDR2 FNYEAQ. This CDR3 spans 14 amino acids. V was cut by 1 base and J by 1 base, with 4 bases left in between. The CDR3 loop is CASSLGGNTGELFF. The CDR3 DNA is TGTGCCAGCAGCTTAGGAGGGAACACCGGGGAGCTGTTTTTT.

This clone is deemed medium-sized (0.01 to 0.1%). The CDR3 here is CASRTGATNEQYF. CDR3 in DNA: TGTGCCAGCAGAACAGGGGCCACCAACGAGCAGTACTTC. The chain employs TRBV27 and TRBJ2-7; TRBD1 agrees at 7 bases. CDR1 and CDR2 (germline): MNHEY, SMNVEV (reference sequence). V shed 6 bases and J 5 bases; nucleotides not matched to a gene: 7. This CDR3 spans 13 amino acids.

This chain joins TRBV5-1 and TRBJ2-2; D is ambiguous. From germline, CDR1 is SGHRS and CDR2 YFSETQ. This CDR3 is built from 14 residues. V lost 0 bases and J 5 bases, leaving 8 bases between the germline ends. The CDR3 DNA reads TGCGCCAGCAGCTTGGACAGTCAGACCGGGGAGCTGTTTTTT. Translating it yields CASSLDSQTGELFF.

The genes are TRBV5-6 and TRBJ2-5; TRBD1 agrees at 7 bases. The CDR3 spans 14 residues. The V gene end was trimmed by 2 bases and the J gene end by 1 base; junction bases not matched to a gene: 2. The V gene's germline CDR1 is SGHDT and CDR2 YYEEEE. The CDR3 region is CASSFTGAQETQYF. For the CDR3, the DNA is TGTGCCAGCAGCTTTACAGGGGCCCAAGAGACCCAGTACTTC.

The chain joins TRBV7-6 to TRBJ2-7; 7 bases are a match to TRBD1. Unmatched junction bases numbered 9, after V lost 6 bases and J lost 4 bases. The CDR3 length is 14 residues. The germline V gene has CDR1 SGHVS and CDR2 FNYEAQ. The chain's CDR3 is CASSSTGVGYEQYF. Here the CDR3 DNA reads TGTGCCAGCAGTTCCACAGGGGTTGGATACGAGCAGTACTTC.

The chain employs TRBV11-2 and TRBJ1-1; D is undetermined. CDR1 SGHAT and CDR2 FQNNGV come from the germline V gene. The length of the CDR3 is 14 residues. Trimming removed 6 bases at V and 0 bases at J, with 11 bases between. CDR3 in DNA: TGTGCCAGCAGTCTAGCCCTCCTGAACACTGAAGCTTTCTTT. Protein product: CASSLALLNTEAFF.

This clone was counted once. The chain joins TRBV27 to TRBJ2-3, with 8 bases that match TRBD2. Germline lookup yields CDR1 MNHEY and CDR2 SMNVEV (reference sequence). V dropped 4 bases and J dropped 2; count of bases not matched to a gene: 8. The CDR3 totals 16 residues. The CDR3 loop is CASSSAGASVTDTQYF. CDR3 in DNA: TGTGCCAGCAGTTCAGCGGGGGCTAGCGTCACAGATACGCAGTATTTT.

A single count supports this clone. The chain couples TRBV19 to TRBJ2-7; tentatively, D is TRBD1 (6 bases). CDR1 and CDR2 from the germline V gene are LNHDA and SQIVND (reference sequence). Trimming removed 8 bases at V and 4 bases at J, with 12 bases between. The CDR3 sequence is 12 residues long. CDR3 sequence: CASAGDPYEQYF. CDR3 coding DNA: TGTGCCAGTGCAGGGGACCCATACGAGCAGTACTTC.

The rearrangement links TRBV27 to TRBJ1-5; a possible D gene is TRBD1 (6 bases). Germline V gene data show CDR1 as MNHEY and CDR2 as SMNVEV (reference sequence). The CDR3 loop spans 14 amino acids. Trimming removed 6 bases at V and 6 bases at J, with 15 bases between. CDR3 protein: CASRLDRIPQPQHF. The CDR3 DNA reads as TGTGCCAGCAGACTGGACAGAATCCCTCAGCCCCAGCATTTT.

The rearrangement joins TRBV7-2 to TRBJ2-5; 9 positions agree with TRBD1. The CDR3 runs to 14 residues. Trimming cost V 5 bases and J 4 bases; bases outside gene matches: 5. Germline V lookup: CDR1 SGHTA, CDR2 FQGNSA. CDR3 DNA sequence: TGTGCCAGCAGCGCGGACAGGGGTTCAGAGACCCAGTACTTC. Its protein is CASSADRGSETQYF.

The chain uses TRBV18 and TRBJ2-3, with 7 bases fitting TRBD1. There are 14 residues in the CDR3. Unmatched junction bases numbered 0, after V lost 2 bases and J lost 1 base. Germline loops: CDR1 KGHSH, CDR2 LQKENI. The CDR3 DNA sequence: TGTGCCAGCTCACCAACAGGGGGCACAGATACGCAGTATTTT. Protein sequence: CASSPTGGTDTQYF.

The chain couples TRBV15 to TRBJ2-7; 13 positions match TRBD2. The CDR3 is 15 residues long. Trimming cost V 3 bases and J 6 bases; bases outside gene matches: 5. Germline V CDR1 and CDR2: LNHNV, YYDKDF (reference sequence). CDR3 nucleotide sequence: TGTGCCACCAGCAGTCGACTAGCGGGAGGTAGCGAGCAGTACTTC. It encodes CATSSRLAGGSEQYF.

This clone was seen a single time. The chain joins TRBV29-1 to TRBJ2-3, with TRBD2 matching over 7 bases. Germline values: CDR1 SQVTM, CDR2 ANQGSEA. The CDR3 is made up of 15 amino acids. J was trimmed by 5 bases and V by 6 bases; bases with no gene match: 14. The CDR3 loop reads CSVTAGAGAGDTQYF. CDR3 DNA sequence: TGCAGCGTGACCGCCGGGGCGGGAGCGGGAGATACGCAGTATTTT.

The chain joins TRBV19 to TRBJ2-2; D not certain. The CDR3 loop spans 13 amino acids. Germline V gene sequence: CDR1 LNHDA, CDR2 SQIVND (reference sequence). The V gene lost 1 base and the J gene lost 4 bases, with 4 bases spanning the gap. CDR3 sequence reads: CASSIASTGELFF. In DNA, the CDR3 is TGTGCCAGTAGTATAGCCAGCACCGGGGAGCTGTTTTTT.

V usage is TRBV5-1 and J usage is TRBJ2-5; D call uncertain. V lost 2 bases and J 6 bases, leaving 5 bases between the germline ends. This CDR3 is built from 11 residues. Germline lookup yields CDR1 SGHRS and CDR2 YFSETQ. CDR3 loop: CASSFEKTQYF. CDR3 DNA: TGCGCCAGCAGCTTCGAAAAGACCCAGTACTTC. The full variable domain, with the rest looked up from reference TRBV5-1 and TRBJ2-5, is KAGVTQTPRYLIKTRGQQVTLSCSPISGHRSVSWYQQTPGQGLQFLFEYFSETQRNKGNFPGRFSGRQFSNSRSEMNVSTLELGDSALYLCASSFEKTQYFGPGTRLLVL.

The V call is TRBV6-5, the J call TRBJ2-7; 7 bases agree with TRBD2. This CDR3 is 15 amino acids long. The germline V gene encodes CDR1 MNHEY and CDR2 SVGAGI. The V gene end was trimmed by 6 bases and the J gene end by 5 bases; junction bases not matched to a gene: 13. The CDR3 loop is CASRPGAGDRDEQYF. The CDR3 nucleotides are TGTGCCAGCAGGCCCGGGGCGGGGGATAGGGACGAGCAGTACTTC.

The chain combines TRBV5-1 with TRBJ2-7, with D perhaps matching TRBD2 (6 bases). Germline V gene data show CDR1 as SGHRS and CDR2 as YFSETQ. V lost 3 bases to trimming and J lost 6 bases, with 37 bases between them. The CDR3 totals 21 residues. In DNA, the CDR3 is TGCGCCAGCAGCTCCCTCGGTCCGCAGGGCCGCGGGGTGGCGGGACCCTCCGAGCAGTACTTC. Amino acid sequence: CASSSLGPQGRGVAGPSEQYF.

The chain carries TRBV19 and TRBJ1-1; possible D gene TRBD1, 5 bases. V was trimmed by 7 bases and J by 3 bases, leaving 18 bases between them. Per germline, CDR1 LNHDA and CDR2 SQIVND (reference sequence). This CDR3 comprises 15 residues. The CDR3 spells CASTQTLGAYTEAFF. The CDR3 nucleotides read TGTGCCAGTACCCAAACCTTAGGGGCCTACACTGAAGCTTTCTTT.

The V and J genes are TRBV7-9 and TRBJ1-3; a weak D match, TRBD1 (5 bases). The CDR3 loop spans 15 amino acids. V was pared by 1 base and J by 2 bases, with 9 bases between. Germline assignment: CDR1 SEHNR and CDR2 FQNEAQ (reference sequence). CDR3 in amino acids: CASSLVGGTGNTIYF. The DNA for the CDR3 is TGTGCCAGCAGCTTAGTCGGGGGGACTGGAAACACCATATATTTT.

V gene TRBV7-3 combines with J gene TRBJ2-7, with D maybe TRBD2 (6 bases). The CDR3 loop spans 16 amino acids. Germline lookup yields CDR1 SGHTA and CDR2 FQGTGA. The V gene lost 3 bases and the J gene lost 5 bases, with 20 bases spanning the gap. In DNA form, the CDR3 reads TGTGCCAGCAGCTTCGCTCCCCGGACTACCTCTAACGAGCAGTACTTC. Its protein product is CASSFAPRTTSNEQYF.

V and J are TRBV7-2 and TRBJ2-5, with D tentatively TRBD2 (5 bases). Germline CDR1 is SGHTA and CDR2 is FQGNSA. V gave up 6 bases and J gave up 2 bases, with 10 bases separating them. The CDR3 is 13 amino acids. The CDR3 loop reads CASRRAAQETQYF. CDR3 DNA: TGTGCCAGCAGGCGGGCGGCGCAAGAGACCCAGTACTTC.

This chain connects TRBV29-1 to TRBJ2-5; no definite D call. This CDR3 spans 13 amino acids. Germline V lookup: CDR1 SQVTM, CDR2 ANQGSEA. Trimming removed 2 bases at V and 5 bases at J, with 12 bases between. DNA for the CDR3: TGCAGCGTTGAAACCGCAGGAGCGGAGACCCAGTACTTC. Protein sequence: CSVETAGAETQYF.

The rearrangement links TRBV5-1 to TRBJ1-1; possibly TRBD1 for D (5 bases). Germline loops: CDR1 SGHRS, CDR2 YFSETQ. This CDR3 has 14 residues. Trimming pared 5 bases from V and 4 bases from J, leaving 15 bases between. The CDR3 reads CASRRGEALTEAFF. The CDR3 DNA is TGCGCCAGCAGAAGGGGAGAGGCACTCACTGAAGCTTTCTTT.

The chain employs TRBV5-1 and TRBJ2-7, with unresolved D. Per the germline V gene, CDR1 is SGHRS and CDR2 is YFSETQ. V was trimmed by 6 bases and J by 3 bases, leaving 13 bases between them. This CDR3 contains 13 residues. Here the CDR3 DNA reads TGCGCCAGCAAGGAAACGACAAGCTACGAGCAGTACTTC. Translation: CASKETTSYEQYF. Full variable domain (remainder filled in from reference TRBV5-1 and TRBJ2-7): KAGVTQTPRYLIKTRGQQVTLSCSPISGHRSVSWYQQTPGQGLQFLFEYFSETQRNKGNFPGRFSGRQFSNSRSEMNVSTLELGDSALYLCASKETTSYEQYFGPGTRLTVT.

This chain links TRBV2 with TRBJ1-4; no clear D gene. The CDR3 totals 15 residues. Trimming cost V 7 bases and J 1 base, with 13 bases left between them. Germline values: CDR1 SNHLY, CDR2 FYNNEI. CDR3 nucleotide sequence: TGTGCCAGCATGAAGTCTGTTAGAACTAATGAAAAACTGTTTTTT. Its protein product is CASMKSVRTNEKLFF.